These 9 T cell receptor beta chains were sequenced from one sample in a study of T cells of healthy individuals. MiXCR, applied by TCRdb to the 5' RACE reads, yields one record per CDR3 protein. The sample holds about 40,000 distinct CDR3 sequences, 4% to 5% seen once. These receptors were collected from a human donor in good health.

The table lists this clonotype with many counts. The V and J genes are TRBV11-2 and TRBJ1-1; no reliable D call. V lost 8 bases to trimming and J lost 8 bases, with 15 bases between them. Germline-derived CDR1 and CDR2 are SGHAT and FQNNGV. The CDR3 has 12 residues. This CDR3 is CASGLGSPEAFF. In nucleotides, the CDR3 is TGTGCCAGCGGGCTTGGGAGCCCAGAAGCTTTCTTT.

This clonotype was recorded many times. The chain joins TRBV6-5 to TRBJ2-3; D is tentatively TRBD1 or TRBD2 (5 bases each). The germline V gene encodes CDR1 MNHEY and CDR2 SVGAGI. The CDR3 is 16 amino acids. The V end was cut by 6 bases, the J end by 0 bases, with 16 bases between. The CDR3 DNA follows: TGTGCCAGCAGCCTAGCAGGGTCTACTAGCACAGATACGCAGTATTTT. It encodes CASSLAGSTSTDTQYF.

This clonotype was seen a few times. The chain combines TRBV19 with TRBJ1-1; D might be TRBD1 (5 bases). The CDR3 consists of 17 residues. The germline V gene encodes CDR1 LNHDA and CDR2 SQIVND (reference sequence). Trimming took 7 bases from V and 0 from J, leaving 21 bases between them. CDR3 DNA: TGTGCCAGTACTTCTCCATACCGGGACGCCTTGAACACTGAAGCTTTCTTT. Translated: CASTSPYRDALNTEAFF.

This clonotype was recorded many times. The chain links TRBV3-1 to TRBJ2-4; no reliable D call. CDR1 and CDR2 (germline): LGHDT, YNNKEL (reference sequence). V was pared by 0 bases and J by 9 bases, with 15 bases between. The CDR3 contains 15 residues. The CDR3, as DNA: TGTGCCAGCAGCCAAGATATTGCTAGTTTCCGCATTCAGTACTTC. This translates into CASSQDIASFRIQYF.

This clonotype was picked up a small number of times. The V gene is TRBV6-6, the J gene TRBJ2-1; 11 bases are a match to TRBD2. The CDR3 runs 15 residues. Germline V gives CDR1 MNHNY, CDR2 SVGAGI (reference sequence). Trimming at V came to 4 bases and at J to 3 bases, leaving 2 bases not matched to a gene. The CDR3 loop is CASSFLAGGYNEQFF. The DNA of the CDR3 is TGTGCCAGCAGTTTCCTAGCGGGAGGCTACAATGAGCAGTTCTTC.

This clonotype occurred many times. V and J are TRBV7-2 and TRBJ2-3; 11 nucleotides line up with TRBD2. The CDR3 loop spans 18 amino acids. Losses at the gene ends were 5 bases for V and 8 bases for J; bases not matched to a gene: 18. Germline values: CDR1 SGHTA, CDR2 FQGNSA. As DNA, the CDR3 is TGTGCCAGCAGCATCCGGAGCGGGACTAGCGGAAGGAAAATTACGCAGTATTTT. Its translation is CASSIRSGTSGRKITQYF. The full variable domain, rest sourced from reference TRBV7-2 and TRBJ2-3, is GAGVSQSPSNKVTEKGKDVELRCDPISGHTALYWYRQSLGQGLEFLIYFQGNSAPDKSGLPSDRFSAERTGGSVSTLTIQRTQQEDSAVYLCASSIRSGTSGRKITQYFGPGTRLTVL.

This clonotype was recorded only once. A much larger clone differs by one base, so this may be a read error. This rearrangement joins TRBV10-3 to TRBJ2-7; D possibly corresponds to TRBD1 (7 bases). The CDR3 sequence is 13 residues long. Trimming removed 8 bases from V and 3 bases from J, with 14 bases in between. From germline, CDR1 is ENHRY and CDR2 SYGVKD. CDR3 in amino acids: CAIGGDSIYEQYF. The CDR3, as DNA: TGTGCCATCGGAGGGGACAGTATCTACGAGCAGTACTTC.

This clonotype was seen a few times. The rearrangement uses TRBV11-2 and TRBJ2-2, with TRBD2 as a possible D gene (7 bases). This CDR3 spans 15 amino acids. V was shortened by 5 bases and J by 1 base, with 11 bases between the two germline ends. The germline CDR1 and CDR2 sequences are SGHAT and FQNNGV. The CDR3 protein is CASSHGGLNTGELFF. The DNA for the CDR3 is TGTGCCAGCAGCCACGGGGGGCTGAACACCGGGGAGCTGTTTTTT.

This clonotype showed up many times. The chain carries TRBV10-1 and TRBJ1-1, with D tentatively TRBD1 (6 bases). This CDR3 is built from 14 residues. Germline-derived CDR1 and CDR2 are WNHNN and SYGVQD (reference sequence). V gave up 2 bases and J gave up 2 bases, with 9 bases separating them. This CDR3 reads CASSEGRGNTEAFF. The CDR3 region has the DNA TGCGCCAGCAGTGAGGGCAGGGGAAACACTGAAGCTTTCTTT.